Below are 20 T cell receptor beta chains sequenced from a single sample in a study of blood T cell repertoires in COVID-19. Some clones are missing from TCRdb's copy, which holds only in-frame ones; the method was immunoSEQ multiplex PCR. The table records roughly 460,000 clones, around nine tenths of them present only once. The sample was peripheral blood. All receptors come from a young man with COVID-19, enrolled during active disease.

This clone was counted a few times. This CDR3 is CASRMTGSGNEQFF. CDR3 DNA sequence: TGTGCCAGCAGGATGACAGGGAGTGGTAATGAGCAGTTCTTC. This chain uses TRBV6-6 with TRBJ2-1, with 7 bases identical to TRBD1. Germline CDR1 reads MNHNY; CDR2 reads SVGAGI (reference sequence). The CDR3 has 14 amino acids. J gave up 7 bases and V 6 bases, and 9 bases lay outside the gene matches.

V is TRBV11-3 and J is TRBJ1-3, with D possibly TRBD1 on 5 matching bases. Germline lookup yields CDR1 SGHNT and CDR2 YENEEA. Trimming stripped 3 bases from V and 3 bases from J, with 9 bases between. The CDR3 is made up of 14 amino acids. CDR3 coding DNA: TGTGCCAGCAGCTTCCTGACAGATGGAAACACCATATATTTT. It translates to CASSFLTDGNTIYF.

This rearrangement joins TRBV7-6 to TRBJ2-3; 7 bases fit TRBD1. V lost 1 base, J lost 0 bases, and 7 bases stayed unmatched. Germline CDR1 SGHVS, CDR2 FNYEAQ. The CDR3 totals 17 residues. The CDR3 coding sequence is TGTGCCAGCAGCTTAGGGGACAGCTCTTTTAGCACAGATACGCAGTATTTT. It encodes CASSLGDSSFSTDTQYF.

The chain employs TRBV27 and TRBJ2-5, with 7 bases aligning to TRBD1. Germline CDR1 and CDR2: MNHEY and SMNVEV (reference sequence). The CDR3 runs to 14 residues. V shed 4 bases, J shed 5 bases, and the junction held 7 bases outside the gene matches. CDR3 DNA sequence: TGTGCCAGCAGTTCACAGGGGATGGAGGAGACCCAGTACTTC. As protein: CASSSQGMEETQYF.

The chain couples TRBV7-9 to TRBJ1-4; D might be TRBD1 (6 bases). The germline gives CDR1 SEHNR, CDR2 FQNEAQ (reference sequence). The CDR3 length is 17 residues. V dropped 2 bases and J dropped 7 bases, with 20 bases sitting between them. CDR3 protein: CASSLRQGTEDVEKLFF. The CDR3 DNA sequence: TGTGCCAGCAGCTTACGGCAGGGGACGGAGGATGTTGAAAAACTGTTTTTT.

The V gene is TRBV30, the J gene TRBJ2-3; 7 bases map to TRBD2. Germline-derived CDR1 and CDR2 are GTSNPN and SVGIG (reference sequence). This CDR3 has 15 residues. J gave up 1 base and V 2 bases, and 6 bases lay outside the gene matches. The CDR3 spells CAWSPAGARTDTQYF. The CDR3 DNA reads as TGTGCCTGGAGTCCGGCGGGAGCTCGCACAGATACGCAGTATTTT.

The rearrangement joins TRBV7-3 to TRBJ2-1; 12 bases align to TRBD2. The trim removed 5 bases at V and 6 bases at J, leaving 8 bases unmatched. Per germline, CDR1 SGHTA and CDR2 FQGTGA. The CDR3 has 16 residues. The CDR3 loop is CASSPRLAGVINEQFF. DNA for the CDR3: TGTGCCAGCAGCCCGAGACTAGCGGGAGTCATCAATGAGCAGTTCTTC.

The CDR3: CASSNRGSSGNTIYF. The CDR3 coding sequence is TGTGCCAGCAGCAACAGGGGGAGCTCTGGAAACACCATATATTTT. This sequence joins TRBV5-4 and TRBJ1-3; 8 positions match TRBD1. Germline-derived CDR1 and CDR2 are SGHNT and YYREEE (reference sequence). This CDR3 comprises 15 residues. The V segment lost 4 bases and the J segment 0 bases; nucleotides outside the gene matches: 3.

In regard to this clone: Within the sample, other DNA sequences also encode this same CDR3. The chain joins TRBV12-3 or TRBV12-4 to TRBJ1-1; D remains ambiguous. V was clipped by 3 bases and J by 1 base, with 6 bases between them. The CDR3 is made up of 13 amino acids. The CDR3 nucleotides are TGTGCCAGCAGTTTTTCGGGGAACACTGAAGCTTTCTTT. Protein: CASSFSGNTEAFF.

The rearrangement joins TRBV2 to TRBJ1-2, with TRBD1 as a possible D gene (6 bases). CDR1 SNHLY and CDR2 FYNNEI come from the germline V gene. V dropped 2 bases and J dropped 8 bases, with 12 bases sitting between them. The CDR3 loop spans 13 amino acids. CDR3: CASSENREKGYTF. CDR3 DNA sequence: TGTGCCAGCAGTGAAAACAGGGAGAAAGGCTACACCTTC. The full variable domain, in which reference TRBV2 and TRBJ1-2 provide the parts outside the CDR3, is EPEVTQTPSHQVTQMGQEVILRCVPISNHLYFYWYRQILGQKVEFLVSFYNNEISEKSEIFDDQFSVERPDGSNFTLKIRSTKLEDSAMYFCASSENREKGYTFGSGTRLTVV.

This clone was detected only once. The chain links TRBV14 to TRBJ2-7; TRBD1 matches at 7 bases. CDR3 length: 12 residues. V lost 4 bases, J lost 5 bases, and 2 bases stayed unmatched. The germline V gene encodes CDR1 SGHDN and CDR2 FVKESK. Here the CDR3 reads CASSLQGDEQYF. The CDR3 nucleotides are TGTGCCAGCAGCCTCCAGGGGGACGAGCAGTACTTC.

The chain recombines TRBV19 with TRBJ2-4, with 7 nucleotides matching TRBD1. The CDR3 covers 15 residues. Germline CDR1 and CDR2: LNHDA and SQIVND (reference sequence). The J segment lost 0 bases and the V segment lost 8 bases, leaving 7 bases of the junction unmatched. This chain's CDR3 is CASGDSGLAKNIQYF. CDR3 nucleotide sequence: TGTGCCAGTGGGGACAGTGGGCTAGCCAAAAACATTCAGTACTTC.

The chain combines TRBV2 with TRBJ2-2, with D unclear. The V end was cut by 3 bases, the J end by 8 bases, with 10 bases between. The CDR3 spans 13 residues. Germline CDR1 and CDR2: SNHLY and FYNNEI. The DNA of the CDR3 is TGTGCCAGCAGTGAGAGCACCGCGGGGGAGCTGTTTTTT. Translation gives CASSESTAGELFF.

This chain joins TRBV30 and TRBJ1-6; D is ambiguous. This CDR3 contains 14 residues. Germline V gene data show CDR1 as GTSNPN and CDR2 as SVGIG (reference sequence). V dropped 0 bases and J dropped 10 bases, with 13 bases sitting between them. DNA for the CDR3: TGTGCCTGGAGTGTCGGAGGGCAAGGCTCACCCCTCCACTTT. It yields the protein CAWSVGGQGSPLHF.

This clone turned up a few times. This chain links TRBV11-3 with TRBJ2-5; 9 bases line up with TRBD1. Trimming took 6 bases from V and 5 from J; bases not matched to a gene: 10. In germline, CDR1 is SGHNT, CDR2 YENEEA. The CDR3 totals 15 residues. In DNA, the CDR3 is TGTGCCAGCAGTCGTGGGGGGACAGGGAAGGAGACCCAGTACTTC. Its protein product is CASSRGGTGKETQYF.

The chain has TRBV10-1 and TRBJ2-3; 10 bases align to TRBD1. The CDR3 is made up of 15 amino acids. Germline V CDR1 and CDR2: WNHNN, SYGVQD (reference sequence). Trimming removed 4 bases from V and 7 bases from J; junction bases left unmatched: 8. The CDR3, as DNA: TGCGCCAGCAGTGGGGGACAGGGGTTCTTATATACGCAGTATTTT. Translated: CASSGGQGFLYTQYF.

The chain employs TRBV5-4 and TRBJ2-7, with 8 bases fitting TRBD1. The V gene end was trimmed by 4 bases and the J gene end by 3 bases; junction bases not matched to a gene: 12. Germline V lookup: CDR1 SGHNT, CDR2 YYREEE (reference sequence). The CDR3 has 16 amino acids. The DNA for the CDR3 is TGTGCCAGCAGCCCGCGTCAGGGACAGGCCGGCTACGAGCAGTACTTC. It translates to CASSPRQGQAGYEQYF.

Written as DNA, the CDR3 is TGCGCCAGCTTCCAGCCCGCGGGGGGCGAGGGCGTGGATCAGCCCCAGCATTTT. Residues: CASFQPAGGEGVDQPQHF. The chain combines TRBV23-1 with TRBJ1-5; possible D gene TRBD1, 6 bases. TRBV23-1 is identified as an open reading frame with a role that is uncertain. The length of the CDR3 is 18 residues. Deletions cut 8 bases from V and 5 bases from J, with 28 bases between.

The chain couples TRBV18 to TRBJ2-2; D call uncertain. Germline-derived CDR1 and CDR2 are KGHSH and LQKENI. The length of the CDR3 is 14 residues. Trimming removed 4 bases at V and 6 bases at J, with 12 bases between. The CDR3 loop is CASSRVPVSGELFF. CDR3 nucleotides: TGTGCCAGCTCACGTGTGCCGGTCTCCGGGGAGCTGTTTTTT.

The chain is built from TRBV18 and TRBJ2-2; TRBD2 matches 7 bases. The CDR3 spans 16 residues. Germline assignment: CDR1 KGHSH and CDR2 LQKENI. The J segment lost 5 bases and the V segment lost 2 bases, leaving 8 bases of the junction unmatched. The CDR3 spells CASSPGTGAGTGELFF. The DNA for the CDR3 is TGTGCCAGCTCACCAGGGACGGGAGCGGGGACCGGGGAGCTGTTTTTT. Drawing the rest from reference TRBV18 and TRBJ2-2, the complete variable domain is NAGVMQNPRHLVRRRGQEARLRCSPMKGHSHVYWYRQLPEEGLKFMVYLQKENIIDESGMPKERFSAEFPKEGPSILRIQQVVRGDSAAYFCASSPGTGAGTGELFFGEGSRLTVL.